This T cell receptor (beta chain) was recorded in a study of blood T cell repertoires in COVID-19. Profiled with immunoSEQ multiplex PCR; TCRdb holds only in-frame clones, not every one. The repertoire holds about 150,000 clones, with about 85% as singletons. This TCR derives from a woman in her seventies with acute or convalescent COVID-19. Sequenced sample: peripheral blood.

The CDR3 spells CASSQAPGLAGGRSSYEQYF. Written as DNA, the CDR3 is TGCGCCAGCAGCCAAGCACCGGGACTAGCGGGGGGCCGGAGCTCCTACGAGCAGTACTTC. The chain has TRBV4-1 and TRBJ2-7; TRBD2 matches at 15 bases. CDR3 length: 20 residues. Germline CDR1 and CDR2: MGHRA and YSYEKL. V gave up 1 base and J gave up 0 bases; unmatched junction bases: 10.